These 30 T cell receptor beta chains originate from one sample sequenced in a study of blood T cell repertoires in COVID-19. Repertoires were generated with immunoSEQ multiplex PCR, while TCRdb's copy carries only in-frame clones and drops some. This table has about 39,000 clones, 75% to 80% appearing once. The sample was peripheral blood. The receptors shown here come from a man between 65 and 85 years old with active or convalescent COVID-19.

V and J are TRBV15 and TRBJ1-3, with D unclear. The CDR3 consists of 16 residues. The germline V gene encodes CDR1 LNHNV and CDR2 YYDKDF (reference sequence). Trimming took off 1 base at V and 5 bases at J, with 15 bases between the two ends. CDR3 protein: CATSRVPTSGRNTIYF. The CDR3 nucleotides are TGTGCCACCAGCAGAGTTCCAACGAGCGGAAGAAACACCATATATTTT.

This chain joins TRBV11-2 and TRBJ2-5; TRBD2 might be the D (6 bases). The CDR3 covers 14 residues. V lost 4 bases, J lost 3 bases, and 12 bases lay in between. Germline assignment: CDR1 SGHAT and CDR2 FQNNGV. CDR3 sequence: CASSSTSSKETQYF. As DNA, the CDR3 is TGTGCCAGCAGCTCGACTAGTTCGAAAGAGACCCAGTACTTC.

CDR3 DNA sequence: TGTGCCAGTAGTATGCTCGGACAGGGTGGCTTGACTGGCTACGAGCAGTACTTC. Translation: CASSMLGQGGLTGYEQYF. This chain connects TRBV19 to TRBJ2-7, with TRBD1 identical over 8 bases. V lost 3 bases to trimming and J lost 3 bases; unmatched junction nucleotides: 16. This CDR3 spans 18 amino acids. Germline V gene sequence: CDR1 LNHDA, CDR2 SQIVND (reference sequence).

The chain has TRBV29-1 and TRBJ1-3; D might be TRBD1 (5 bases). The length of the CDR3 is 14 residues. V lost 6 bases and J lost 0, with 12 bases in between. Germline CDR1 SQVTM, CDR2 ANQGSEA. The chain's CDR3 is CSVHTGNSGNTIYF. In DNA form, the CDR3 reads TGCAGCGTCCACACAGGAAACTCTGGAAACACCATATATTTT.

The chain employs TRBV27 and TRBJ1-1; TRBD1 agrees at 7 bases. Trimming took 6 bases from V and 3 from J; bases not matched to a gene: 7. The CDR3 contains 14 residues. CDR1 is MNHEY, CDR2 SMNVEV, per germline (reference sequence). DNA for the CDR3: TGTGCCAGCAGGAGGGACAGCACCTACACTGAAGCTTTCTTT. It translates to CASRRDSTYTEAFF.

V and J are TRBV6-5 and TRBJ1-1, with D perhaps TRBD1 (5 bases). Trimming stripped 2 bases from V and 5 bases from J, with 12 bases between. The CDR3 runs 14 residues. Germline V lookup: CDR1 MNHEY, CDR2 SVGAGI. The CDR3: CASSYAARGTEAFF. DNA for the CDR3: TGTGCCAGCAGTTACGCCGCCCGGGGGACTGAAGCTTTCTTT.

Only a few counts were recorded for this clone. The genes are TRBV10-3 and TRBJ1-2, with TRBD1 identical over 7 bases. The CDR3 spans 15 residues. The trim removed 3 bases at V and 4 bases at J, leaving 8 bases unmatched. Looked up from germline, CDR1 is ENHRY and CDR2 is SYGVKD. CDR3 coding DNA: TGTGCCATCAGTGAAGGGGGCAGGGACGGCTATGGCTACACCTTC. Protein product: CAISEGGRDGYGYTF.

The chain recombines TRBV5-6 with TRBJ2-7, with D possibly TRBD1 on 6 matching bases. V lost 6 bases and J 2 bases, leaving 15 bases between the germline ends. The CDR3 totals 14 residues. Germline CDR1 SGHDT, CDR2 YYEEEE. CDR3 nucleotides: TGTGCCAGCAAGAAAACGTGGACAGCCTACGAGCAGTACTTC. It encodes CASKKTWTAYEQYF.

This clone was seen only a few times. V is TRBV5-6 and J is TRBJ2-1; 8 bases are shared with TRBD1. Trimming at V came to 5 bases and at J to 3 bases, leaving 10 bases not matched to a gene. The germline V gene has CDR1 SGHDT and CDR2 YYEEEE. This CDR3 has 16 residues. The CDR3 DNA follows: TGTGCCAGCAGTCCACTTGGACAGGGCGGCTACAATGAGCAGTTCTTC. Protein product: CASSPLGQGGYNEQFF.

The chain links TRBV6-5 to TRBJ1-1; the match to TRBD1 covers 9 bases. The length of the CDR3 is 15 residues. V lost 10 bases and J lost 0; bases outside the gene matches: 9. Germline CDR1 MNHEY, CDR2 SVGAGI. The CDR3 coding sequence is TGTGCCACCAGCCTCGGGACAGGGCTGAACACTGAAGCTTTCTTT. Protein product: CATSLGTGLNTEAFF.

V usage is TRBV14 and J usage is TRBJ2-1; TRBD1 agrees at 7 bases. The length of the CDR3 is 15 residues. After removal of 4 bases from V and 0 bases from J, the junction contained 3 bases not matched to a gene. The germline V gene has CDR1 SGHDN and CDR2 FVKESK. The CDR3 DNA reads as TGTGCCAGCAGCCGGACAGGCTACTCCTACAATGAGCAGTTCTTC. Protein product: CASSRTGYSYNEQFF.

The count of this clone is one. V usage is TRBV6-5 and J usage is TRBJ1-6; D gene unclear. This CDR3 has 15 amino acids. V was clipped by 2 bases and J by 0 bases, with 5 bases between them. Germline assignment: CDR1 MNHEY and CDR2 SVGAGI. The CDR3 region has the DNA TGTGCCAGCAGTTACGGGAGCTCCTATAATTCACCCCTCCACTTT. Its translation: CASSYGSSYNSPLHF.

This clone was seen many times. The chain is built from TRBV30 and TRBJ1-5; D not resolved. The CDR3 runs 10 residues. Germline V gives CDR1 GTSNPN, CDR2 SVGIG (reference sequence). Here the CDR3 reads CALGDQPQHF. The CDR3 DNA reads as TGTGCACTTGGTGATCAGCCCCAGCATTTT.

This chain links TRBV19 with TRBJ1-5; 9 bases line up with TRBD1. The ends lost 5 bases at V and 0 bases at J; junction bases unmatched: 8. The CDR3 contains 17 residues. CDR1 is LNHDA, CDR2 SQIVND, per germline (reference sequence). DNA of the CDR3: TGTGCCAGTAGTCGGGGACAGGGCGCTTATAGCAATCAGCCCCAGCATTTT. It yields the protein CASSRGQGAYSNQPQHF.

The V and J genes are TRBV2 and TRBJ2-3; a possible D gene is TRBD1 (7 bases). Germline V lookup: CDR1 SNHLY, CDR2 FYNNEI. The CDR3 loop spans 13 amino acids. Trimming removed 6 bases at V and 4 bases at J, with 11 bases between. CDR3 region: CASRTGRSDTQYF. As DNA, the CDR3 is TGTGCCAGCAGGACAGGGAGGTCAGATACGCAGTATTTT.

The gene calls are TRBV5-1 and TRBJ2-2; D is possibly TRBD1 (6 bases). The V gene lost 5 bases and the J gene lost 0 bases, with 14 bases spanning the gap. Per the germline V gene, CDR1 is SGHRS and CDR2 is YFSETQ. This CDR3 region has 16 residues. CDR3 sequence reads: CASSIVGTPNTGELFF. The CDR3 region has the DNA TGCGCCAGCAGTATCGTCGGGACACCGAACACCGGGGAGCTGTTTTTT.

This clone was observed once. This chain joins TRBV6-5 and TRBJ2-5; no definite D call. CDR1 is MNHEY and CDR2 is SVGAGI in the germline V gene. This CDR3 has 13 residues. Trimming took 8 bases from V and 10 from J, leaving 20 bases between them. CDR3 sequence reads: CASAPGPRVDQYF. The CDR3 DNA sequence: TGTGCCAGCGCACCAGGTCCCAGAGTCGACCAGTACTTC.

The J gene is TRBJ1-6, the V gene TRBV4-2; weak D call: TRBD1 (6 bases). Germline values: CDR1 LGHNA, CDR2 YNFKEQ. The length of the CDR3 is 16 residues. The V and J ends lost 3 bases and 10 bases respectively, with 19 bases between them. The CDR3 bases are TGTGCCAGCAGCCATTCACGAGGGGGAACCAACTCACCCCTCCACTTT. As protein: CASSHSRGGTNSPLHF.

This clone came up once. The V gene is TRBV10-2, the J gene TRBJ2-1, with TRBD2 matching over 11 bases. V lost 4 bases, J lost 10 bases, and 6 bases stayed unmatched. Germline V lookup: CDR1 WSHSY, CDR2 SAAADI. CDR3 length: 14 residues. CDR3 nucleotides: TGCGCCAGCAGTGGACTAGCGGGGTACGGAGAGCAGTTCTTC. Protein product: CASSGLAGYGEQFF.

The chain combines TRBV3-1 (or the pseudogene TRBV3-2) with TRBJ1-4; D call uncertain. CDR1 is LGHDT, CDR2 YNNKEL, per germline (reference sequence). The CDR3 runs to 14 residues. V shed 3 bases and J shed 0 bases, with 5 bases lying between them. CDR3 in amino acids: CASSHGATNEKLFF. The CDR3 DNA reads TGTGCCAGCAGCCATGGAGCAACTAATGAAAAACTGTTTTTT.

Here the CDR3 DNA reads TGTGCCAGCAGCCGGGGGACTGAAGCTTTCTTT. Its translation is CASSRGTEAFF. V usage is TRBV30 and J usage is TRBJ1-1, with D possibly being TRBD1 (5 bases). The V gene's germline CDR1 is GTSNPN and CDR2 SVGIG (reference sequence). The V end was cut by 8 bases, the J end by 5 bases, with 12 bases between. The CDR3 consists of 11 residues.

This clone was counted ten times or more. The V and J genes are TRBV10-1 and TRBJ1-4; D call uncertain. CDR3 length: 14 amino acids. Germline V gene sequence: CDR1 WNHNN, CDR2 SYGVQD (reference sequence). With 0 bases removed from V and 8 bases from J, the gap between germline ends came to 10 bases. This CDR3 is CASSESHGPEKLFF. CDR3 DNA: TGCGCCAGCAGTGAGTCGCACGGTCCGGAAAAACTGTTTTTT.

The chain is built from TRBV9 and TRBJ1-6, with a weak D call TRBD1 (6 bases). The CDR3 length is 14 residues. Trimming left V 3 bases short and J 10 bases short, with 14 bases between. Per the germline V gene, CDR1 is SGDLS and CDR2 is YYNGEE. The DNA for the CDR3 is TGTGCCAGCAGCGCACAAAACAGGGAATCACCCCTCCACTTT. It is translated as CASSAQNRESPLHF.

The rearrangement links TRBV15 to TRBJ1-6; D is perhaps TRBD1 (5 bases). CDR1 LNHNV and CDR2 YYDKDF come from the germline V gene (reference sequence). The CDR3 is 15 residues long. Trimming took 0 bases from V and 5 from J, leaving 8 bases between them. The CDR3 DNA follows: TGTGCCACCAGCAGAGATTTAGGGGATAATTCACCCCTCCACTTT. Its translation is CATSRDLGDNSPLHF.

J is TRBJ2-2 and V is TRBV23-1; maybe TRBD2 (5 bases). TRBV23-1 is noted as an ORF with a role that remains uncertain. The germline V and J ends were trimmed by 3 bases and 4 bases, with 12 bases remaining between them. The CDR3 sequence is 15 residues long. CDR3 nucleotide sequence: TGCGCCAGCAGTCACACGTCGGGGAGCACCGGGGAGCTGTTTTTT. It specifies CASSHTSGSTGELFF.

The CDR3 here is CASSQESYSGNTIYF. The CDR3 bases are TGTGCCAGCAGCCAAGAATCCTACTCTGGAAACACCATATATTTT. The V gene is TRBV11-2, the J gene TRBJ1-3; D call uncertain. The CDR3 contains 15 residues. V lost 5 bases to trimming and J lost 0 bases, with 11 bases between them. The germline V gene encodes CDR1 SGHAT and CDR2 FQNNGV.

The CDR3 sequence is CASSPPASYGYTF. CDR3 bases: TGTGCCAGCAGTCCTCCCGCTAGCTATGGCTACACCTTC. The V and J genes are TRBV6-5 and TRBJ1-2; no reliable D call. In germline, CDR1 is MNHEY, CDR2 SVGAGI. The CDR3 is made up of 13 amino acids. Between the trimmed V and J ends, which lost 5 bases and 4 bases, there was a span of 11 bases.

This clone was seen only once. V is TRBV2 and J is TRBJ1-6; 7 nucleotides line up with TRBD1. The CDR3 is 13 amino acids. Trimming cost V 9 bases and J 11 bases; bases outside gene matches: 10. Germline V gene lookup returns CDR1 SNHLY and CDR2 FYNNEI. The CDR3, as DNA: TGTGCCAGGAACACAGGGGATAAGACACCCCTCCACTTT. Its protein is CARNTGDKTPLHF.

This chain uses TRBV2 with TRBJ1-4, with 7 bases fitting TRBD1. The CDR3 is 15 residues long. With V trimmed by 8 bases and J by 8 bases, 14 bases remained unmatched. From germline, CDR1 is SNHLY and CDR2 FYNNEI. The CDR3 region is CASGTGQAAGEKLFF. The CDR3 DNA sequence: TGTGCCAGCGGAACTGGACAGGCGGCTGGGGAAAAACTGTTTTTT. Combining the CDR3 with reference TRBV2 and TRBJ1-4 gives the whole variable domain EPEVTQTPSHQVTQMGQEVILRCVPISNHLYFYWYRQILGQKVEFLVSFYNNEISEKSEIFDDQFSVERPDGSNFTLKIRSTKLEDSAMYFCASGTGQAAGEKLFFGSGTQLSVL.

The rearrangement links TRBV2 to TRBJ2-1; 12 bases fit TRBD1. The CDR3 has 15 residues. The junction had 7 bases not matched to a gene; V was cut back by 5 bases and J by 8 bases. Germline V lookup: CDR1 SNHLY, CDR2 FYNNEI. The CDR3 loop reads CASSTGTGGIDEQFF. In DNA form, the CDR3 reads TGTGCCAGCAGTACCGGGACAGGGGGCATCGATGAGCAGTTCTTC.